This is a list of T cell receptor beta chains from one sample in a study of T-cell reconstitution after alpha-beta-depleted transplantation in children. MiXCR was run by TCRdb on the PCR reads, yielding one entry per CDR3 protein. Among around 380,000 distinct CDR3 sequences listed, 11% were seen once. The sequenced sample was PBMCs from the stem cell graft donor, obtained from the stem cell graft. These receptors came from a human donor who donated a stem cell graft to a child with acute myeloid leukemia. Both conserved end residues are part of each CDR3. Fields, in order: V gene, D gene, J gene, clone size, CDR3 protein, CDR3 DNA. The D gene is left open where the match is weak. Only some rows state a clone size, as once, few, many or a class for expanded clones.

V: TRBV7-2; D: TRBD1; J: TRBJ2-2; size: .; CDR3: CASSLLGQGLNTGELFF; DNA: TGTGCCAGCAGCCTTCTGGGACAGGGGTTGAACACCGGGGAGCTGTTTTTT
V: TRBV10-3; D: TRBD2; J: TRBJ2-1; size: .; CDR3: CAIKSREGRGEQFF; DNA: TGTGCCATCAAGTCCCGGGAGGGCCGGGGAGAGCAGTTCTTC
V: TRBV4-2; D: .; J: TRBJ1-2; size: .; CDR3: CASSQDGDSNYGYTF; DNA: TGTGCCAGCAGCCAAGATGGGGACTCCAACTATGGCTACACCTTC
V: TRBV9; D: TRBD2; J: TRBJ2-1; size: .; CDR3: CASSDSLNLGGGRYNEQFF; DNA: TGTGCCAGCAGCGATAGCCTTAATCTGGGCGGGGGACGATACAATGAGCAGTTCTTC
V: TRBV7-3; D: .; J: TRBJ2-1; size: .; CDR3: CASSQFRYNEQFF; DNA: TGTGCCAGCAGCCAGTTCCGCTACAATGAGCAGTTCTTC
V: TRBV29-1; D: .; J: TRBJ1-1; size: many; CDR3: CSVEGRLNTEAFF; DNA: TGCAGCGTTGAGGGCAGACTGAACACTGAAGCTTTCTTT
V: TRBV5-1; D: TRBD1; J: TRBJ1-1; size: many; CDR3: CASSTSGTGYEAFF; DNA: TGCGCCAGCAGCACTTCCGGGACAGGGTATGAAGCTTTCTTT
V: TRBV19; D: TRBD2; J: TRBJ2-1; size: .; CDR3: CASSIGTSGVTEQFF; DNA: TGTGCCAGTAGTATAGGGACTAGCGGGGTAACTGAGCAGTTCTTC
V: TRBV10-3; D: .; J: TRBJ2-1; size: many; CDR3: CAISEWETNEQFF; DNA: TGTGCCATCAGTGAGTGGGAGACTAATGAGCAGTTCTTC
V: TRBV6-2/TRBV6-3; D: .; J: TRBJ2-5; size: few; CDR3: CASTKSSETQYF; DNA: TGTGCCAGCACCAAATCGTCAGAGACCCAGTACTTC
V: TRBV6-1; D: .; J: TRBJ2-7; size: .; CDR3: CASSERPGTYEQYF; DNA: TGTGCCAGCAGTGAACGGCCGGGGACCTACGAGCAGTACTTC
V: TRBV27; D: TRBD2; J: TRBJ2-2; size: few; CDR3: CASSLDWGLEGPNTGELFF; DNA: TGTGCCAGCAGTTTGGATTGGGGACTAGAGGGACCCAACACCGGGGAGCTGTTTTTT
V: TRBV4-1; D: .; J: TRBJ1-2; size: few; CDR3: CASSQGVGEGGYGYTF; DNA: TGCGCCAGCAGCCAAGGTGTAGGGGAAGGAGGCTATGGCTACACCTTC
V: TRBV3-1; D: TRBD1; J: TRBJ2-1; size: few; CDR3: CASSQLGSVRDRGVNEQFF; DNA: TGTGCCAGCAGCCAATTGGGCTCGGTGCGGGACAGGGGAGTTAATGAGCAGTTCTTC
V: TRBV2; D: .; J: TRBJ1-2; size: .; CDR3: CASITGPANYGYTF; DNA: TGTGCCAGCATTACAGGGCCCGCTAACTATGGCTACACCTTC
V: TRBV5-6; D: .; J: TRBJ1-2; size: few; CDR3: CASRSVGRNYGYTF; DNA: TGTGCCAGCAGGTCGGTGGGCAGGAACTATGGCTACACCTTC
V: TRBV7-2; D: .; J: TRBJ1-1; size: .; CDR3: CASSLIRGSTEAFF; DNA: TGTGCCAGCAGCTTAATCAGGGGATCCACTGAAGCTTTCTTT
V: TRBV2; D: .; J: TRBJ1-5; size: .; CDR3: CASSEGLGGSQPQHF; DNA: TGTGCCAGCAGTGAAGGTTTGGGAGGGAGTCAGCCCCAGCATTTT
V: TRBV7-8; D: .; J: TRBJ2-2; size: many; CDR3: CASSPGGTSTGELFF; DNA: TGTGCCAGCAGCCCAGGAGGGACCTCCACCGGGGAGCTGTTTTTT
V: TRBV7-8; D: .; J: TRBJ1-4; size: .; CDR3: CASSRPGGANEKLFF; DNA: TGTGCCAGCAGCCGCCCGGGGGGAGCTAATGAAAAACTGTTTTTT
V: TRBV6-1; D: TRBD2; J: TRBJ2-3; size: few; CDR3: CASSIRLAGTQYF; DNA: TGTGCCAGCAGCATTCGACTAGCGGGAACGCAGTATTTT
V: TRBV4-3; D: .; J: TRBJ1-4; size: few; CDR3: CASSQDDTAATNEKLFF; DNA: TGCGCCAGCAGCCAAGACGACACAGCGGCAACTAATGAAAAACTGTTTTTT
V: TRBV6-1; D: .; J: TRBJ2-7; size: .; CDR3: CGSSFRRTSSYEQYF; DNA: TGTGGCAGCAGCTTCAGACGAACGAGCTCCTACGAGCAGTACTTC
V: TRBV10-3; D: .; J: TRBJ2-5; size: many; CDR3: CAISNGPQETQYF; DNA: TGTGCCATCAGCAATGGACCGCAGGAGACCCAGTACTTC
V: TRBV29-1; D: TRBD1; J: TRBJ1-2; size: .; CDR3: CSVAGQGANYGYTF; DNA: TGCAGCGTGGCGGGACAGGGGGCAAACTATGGCTACACCTTC
V: TRBV11-2; D: .; J: TRBJ2-1; size: many; CDR3: CASSRLDNEQFF; DNA: TGTGCCAGCAGTCGACTGGATAATGAGCAGTTCTTC
V: TRBV12-3/TRBV12-4; D: TRBD1; J: TRBJ2-5; size: many; CDR3: CASSLSRGTGQETQYF; DNA: TGTGCCAGCAGTTTGTCCCGTGGGACAGGCCAAGAGACCCAGTACTTC
V: TRBV7-2; D: TRBD2; J: TRBJ2-4; size: few; CDR3: CASSTLAGVGKNIQYF; DNA: TGTGCCAGCAGCACCCTAGCGGGAGTAGGCAAAAACATTCAGTACTTC
V: TRBV2; D: TRBD2; J: TRBJ2-3; size: .; CDR3: CASSQEGGSPDTQYF; DNA: TGTGCCAGCAGCCAAGAGGGCGGGAGCCCAGATACGCAGTATTTT
V: TRBV6-2/TRBV6-3; D: TRBD2; J: TRBJ2-1; size: few; CDR3: CASSHKTRLAGDNEQFF; DNA: TGTGCCAGCAGTCACAAGACTCGACTAGCGGGGGACAATGAGCAGTTCTTC
V: TRBV6-5; D: .; J: TRBJ2-7; size: few; CDR3: CASTANSYEQYF; DNA: TGTGCCAGCACAGCGAACTCCTACGAGCAGTACTTC
V: TRBV7-8; D: .; J: TRBJ2-2; size: .; CDR3: CASSPRRDTGELFF; DNA: TGTGCCAGCAGCCCCCGCCGGGATACCGGGGAGCTGTTTTTT
V: TRBV7-8; D: .; J: TRBJ1-6; size: many; CDR3: CASSPGTLNSALHF; DNA: TGTGCCAGCAGTCCAGGGACACTCAATTCGGCCCTCCACTTT
V: TRBV6-5; D: TRBD2; J: TRBJ2-1; size: .; CDR3: CASSYPTSGRVEQFF; DNA: TGTGCCAGCAGTTACCCGACTAGCGGGAGGGTTGAGCAGTTCTTC
V: TRBV7-8; D: .; J: TRBJ2-5; size: few; CDR3: CASSPRDSRGETQYF; DNA: TGTGCCAGCAGCCCGCGGGACTCCCGGGGGGAGACCCAGTACTTC
V: TRBV5-1; D: .; J: TRBJ2-4; size: .; CDR3: CASSGRASRDIQYF; DNA: TGCGCCAGCAGCGGCCGGGCCAGCAGGGACATTCAGTACTTC
V: TRBV18; D: .; J: TRBJ1-6; size: many; CDR3: CASSSRDNSPLHF; DNA: TGTGCCAGCTCTTCGAGGGACAATTCACCCCTCCACTTT
V: TRBV7-2; D: TRBD2; J: TRBJ2-7; size: .; CDR3: CASSYSGNSYEQYF; DNA: TGTGCCAGCAGCTATAGCGGGAATTCCTACGAGCAGTACTTC
V: TRBV5-5; D: .; J: TRBJ2-6; size: .; CDR3: CASSLGPAQGSGANVLTF; DNA: TGTGCCAGCAGCTTGGGTCCTGCACAGGGATCCGGGGCCAACGTCCTGACTTTC
V: TRBV12-3/TRBV12-4; D: TRBD1; J: TRBJ1-6; size: .; CDR3: CASSFEGAKNSPLHF; DNA: TGTGCCAGCAGTTTTGAGGGGGCAAAGAATTCACCCCTCCACTTT
V: TRBV5-6; D: TRBD1; J: TRBJ1-3; size: many; CDR3: CASSLLQGSPGNTIYF; DNA: TGTGCCAGCAGCTTACTACAGGGGAGCCCCGGAAACACCATATATTTT
V: TRBV29-1; D: .; J: TRBJ2-1; size: few; CDR3: CSVDRGTYNEQFF; DNA: TGCAGCGTTGACAGGGGAACCTACAATGAGCAGTTCTTC
V: TRBV6-5; D: .; J: TRBJ1-6; size: few; CDR3: CASSSTQSSPLHF; DNA: TGTGCCAGCAGTTCCACACAGAGTTCACCCCTCCACTTT
V: TRBV5-5; D: .; J: TRBJ2-5; size: few; CDR3: CASSLGGWQETQYF; DNA: TGTGCCAGCAGCTTGGGGGGGTGGCAAGAGACCCAGTACTTC
V: TRBV27; D: .; J: TRBJ2-7; size: .; CDR3: CASSLGDFTYEQYF; DNA: TGTGCCAGCAGTTTGGGGGACTTCACTTACGAGCAGTACTTC
V: TRBV20-1; D: TRBD1; J: TRBJ1-2; size: few; CDR3: CSASRGTGDYGYTF; DNA: TGCAGTGCTTCACGAGGGACAGGGGACTATGGCTACACCTTC
V: TRBV5-1; D: .; J: TRBJ1-4; size: few; CDR3: CASSFSGAVGEKLFF; DNA: TGCGCCAGCAGCTTCTCGGGGGCAGTCGGTGAAAAACTGTTTTTT
V: TRBV20-1; D: .; J: TRBJ2-1; size: few; CDR3: CSALASEQFF; DNA: TGCAGTGCCCTAGCGAGTGAGCAGTTCTTC
V: TRBV24-1; D: .; J: TRBJ2-7; size: many; CDR3: CATSDFENPYEQYF; DNA: TGTGCCACCAGTGATTTTGAGAATCCTTACGAGCAGTACTTC
V: TRBV5-6; D: .; J: TRBJ2-1; size: many; CDR3: CASSFPSSYNEQFF; DNA: TGTGCCAGCAGCTTCCCTAGCTCCTACAATGAGCAGTTCTTC
V: TRBV5-1; D: .; J: TRBJ2-2; size: .; CDR3: CASSWTPAENTGELFF; DNA: TGCGCCAGCAGCTGGACGCCCGCTGAGAACACCGGGGAGCTGTTTTTT